Included here is one TCR beta chain sequence, with context. Its antigen remains unidentified. No much larger clone exists at a distance of one base, and base qualities are not known. The sample originates from a study of blood T cell repertoires in COVID-19 (dated by TCRdb to 2020 to 2021). A note on the overall study: The collaborator samples originated in the United States, Italy and Spain and spanned the acute and convalescent phases of COVID-19. The samples were drawn from the first 160 participants of the ongoing ImmuneRACE study and from some 1,300 subjects provided by 6 global collaborators. Where available, HLA class I and class II types were taken from metadata supplied by the sample provider and were not determined by assay-based typing. The repertoires were released in a freely available public database meant as a resource for research on the immune response to SARS-CoV-2. A de-identified subject ID, COVID-19 status, age in years and sex were almost always included in the sample metadata. The dataset comprised deeply sampled blood TCRbeta repertoires from subjects exposed to, actively infected with, or recovered from COVID-19. The material from the prospective study consisted of cDNA or gDNA derived from T cells, B-cell-depleted T cells, or PBMCs. What the work shows at the level of the full study, not this receptor alone: The amount of clinical and demographic metadata varied by source and participant and was provided uncurated.

TCRbeta CDR3 regions were amplified from genomic DNA using the immunoSEQ Assay, a bias-controlled multiplex PCR. On the study's bioinformatics: The number of nucleated cells in each sample was estimated by amplification of reference gene primers within the assay. To quantify the absolute abundance of each unique TCRbeta CDR3 rearrangement, sequence reads were collapsed and filtered. Productive Simpson clonality was computed per sample as the square root of Simpson's diversity index over productive rearrangements. In TCRdb, the immuneACCESS table is reduced to in-frame sequences with V and J assigned. These tables do not hold every clone; where another copy was compared, an unresolved V gene accounts for under half, and the others remain unexplained. V and J calls and clone size are copied from that table; D and trimming were computed from the DNA. Recorded for this sample are 450,000 or so clones; roughly 90% of them occurred a single time. Of the sample, 0.8% to 0.9% is held by the ten largest clones.

One collaborating source in Seattle enrolled patients during active infection and followed them longitudinally through the course of disease. The collaborating institutions used their own protocols to collect whole blood in K2EDTA tubes. For TCRbeta analysis, collaborator samples were shipped as frozen whole blood, as isolated PBMCs, or as DNA extracted from either sample type. CDR1 and CDR2 were assigned from the germline V gene as SNHLY and FYNNEI. The germline ends are 14 bases apart after V is trimmed by 6 bases and J by 4 bases. The CDR3 numbers 14 residues from cysteine through phenylalanine. The retained sequence is limited to the CDR3, 42 bases, with the frame set at the first base.

The sample taken for sequencing was peripheral blood. The chain employs TRBV2 and TRBJ2-3; the best D guess is TRBD1, with 5 bases matching. This clonotype originated in a man younger than 35 with COVID-19, enrolled during active disease. The CDR3: CASSGQSQADTQYF. The DNA sequence is TGTGCCAGCAGCGGACAATCCCAGGCAGATACGCAGTATTTT.